This TCR beta chain appears in the sequencing data of a study of radiation and T cells in renal cell carcinoma. For the study at large: Nephrectomy followed 15 Gy stereotactic body radiation by 4 weeks. Findings and limits, study-wide: Top tumor clonotypes rose in blood 2 weeks post-radiation, then contracted. Baseline intratumoral clonotype presence is unknown without pretreatment biopsies.

Specified time point: blood 2 weeks post-SBRT. Treatment denoted: 15 Gy SBRT to primary tumor, nephrectomy 4 weeks later. Radiation-treated patients gave blood at baseline, week 2 and week 4. The CDR3 consists of 15 residues. V lost 1 base to trimming and J lost 3 bases, with 10 bases between them. Germline-derived CDR1 and CDR2 are SGHVS and FQNEAQ. Method: immunoSEQ multiplex PCR; TCRdb's copy keeps in-frame clones and lacks some. In the table there are more than 65,000 clones, roughly 85% of which are singletons. With regard to this clone: Its target is unknown.

The source of this sequence is a woman between 45 and 60 years old with renal cell carcinoma. The material was blood, obtained from a patient whose treatment included radiotherapy and nephrectomy. The J gene is TRBJ1-5, the V gene TRBV7-8; TRBD1 might be the D (5 bases). The CDR3 nucleotides read TGTGCCAGCAGCTTAGATTCAGGGTCCAATCAGCCCCAGCATTTT. Protein: CASSLDSGSNQPQHF.